This TCR beta chain was recorded in a study of immunodeficiency (dated by TCRdb to between 2018 and 2021). Background on the whole study: To search for oligoclonality and VDJ recombination defects, the researchers carried out a repertoire analysis.

Before TCR sequencing, CD3+CD8+ T cells were sorted from fresh PBMCs. Of note for this clone: Its cognate antigen has yet to be identified. Base quality data are lacking; no much larger clone is found one base away.

Genomic DNA was isolated using the QIAamp DNA Blood Mini Kit and then sent out for immunoSEQ repertoire analysis. Using a standard quantity of genomic DNA template, multiplex PCR was run to amplify the CDR3 regions. An Illumina platform was used to sequence the PCR products. Concerning the study's data processing: Alignment of sequences was done against a reference, and the V, D and J gene definitions came from IMGT. To get rid of PCR and sequencing errors, closely related sequences were merged using a nearest-neighbor clustering algorithm. V, D and J usage was analyzed in productive unique and total sequences using ImmunoSEQ Analyzer tools and R version 3.6.1. This is the immuneACCESS table as TCRdb keeps it, with only in-frame sequences that have V and J called. A part of the clones is gone; compared with another copy, unresolved V genes explain less than half, and the rest is unexplained. From that table come the V and J calls and clone size; the DNA was used to work out D and trimming. Within this sample are 1,500 or so clones, with over 90% of them counted one time only. The leading ten clones occupy about 2.8% of the sample.

Summary of the overall study and its limitations: Restricted TRB V-J pairing and lower productive entropy were observed in patient CD8+ T cells compared with control CD8+ T cells. In the entropy comparisons of patients versus healthy controls, patients were shown as n=3 (open circles), and an effect on thymic development was only suggested as possible. Based on top-100 and total clonotype frequencies, severe oligoclonality was found in patient CD8+ T cells but not in patient CD4+ T cells.

The germline V gene (reference sequence) sets CDR1 to MNHEY and CDR2 to SMNVEV. The CDR3 runs 15 amino acids, cysteine and phenylalanine included. Only CDR3 DNA is held: 45 bases, read in frame from base 1. V is trimmed back by 0 bases and J by 6 bases, and the junction contains 5 bases that no gene match accounts for. The sequence came from a human donor in good health. The chain is made from TRBV27 and TRBJ1-5, with 7 central nucleotides matching TRBD1. Sequencing input: CD8+ T cells from blood. The bases are TGTGCCAGCAGTTTATCGACAGGGTCCTCTCAGCCCCAGCATTTT. Its coded protein is CASSLSTGSSQPQHF.